This T cell receptor beta chain was identified in a study of blood T cell repertoires in COVID-19. In the study's own analysis: Nucleated cell number was recorded as an estimate derived from reference gene primer amplification. Sequencing used immunoSEQ multiplex PCR; TCRdb keeps in-frame clones, though not all of them. V and J calls and clone size are as listed in that table; D and trimming were resolved from the DNA. This table has over 85,000 clones, 87% appearing once. Trimming shortened V by 0 bases and J by 4 bases, and 13 bases separated the two germline ends. CDR1 SGHNT and CDR2 YYREEE come from the germline V gene (reference sequence). This CDR3 comprises 15 residues.

The sample taken for sequencing was peripheral blood. V and J are TRBV5-4 and TRBJ1-2, with D possibly matching TRBD1 (5 bases). This receptor was identified in a human donor in a cohort sampled during active COVID-19. The CDR3 region is CASSLEVDSSYGYTF. CDR3 sequence (DNA): TGTGCCAGCAGCTTGGAGGTAGACAGCAGCTATGGCTACACCTTC. Based on the CDR3 plus reference TRBV5-4 and TRBJ1-2, the full variable domain is ETGVTQSPTHLIKTRGQQVTLRCSSQSGHNTVSWYQQALGQGPQFIFQYYREEENGRGNFPPRFSGLQFPNYSSELNVNALELDDSALYLCASSLEVDSSYGYTFGSGTRLTVV.